The following is a T cell receptor beta chain sequence with its context. Antigen unknown. RNA transcripts were the template for amplifying TCR beta CDR3 regions. When the TCR CDR3 underwent first-round RT-PCR, the HTBI primer set was used. TCRdb re-derived calls from the multiplex PCR reads in MiXCR, one entry per CDR3 protein. Of about 210,000 distinct CDR3 sequences detected, more than 15% appear once; the ten largest clones hold under 65%. Germline assignment: CDR1 SGHAT and CDR2 FQNNGV. This CDR3 is built from 19 residues. V lost 0 bases and J lost 0; bases outside the gene matches: 8. The patients, who ranged from 18 to 65 in age, presented with newly diagnosed hyperthyroidism lasting under 2 months. These data are taken from a study of T cells in Graves' hyperthyroidism and ophthalmopathy. General study points: Most clonotypes that expanded in the thyroid above 0.001 also showed up in blood.

The sample comprised blood. This clonotype was sampled from a man aged 50-59 years with Graves' hyperthyroidism. The chain is built from TRBV11-2 and TRBJ2-1; 10 bases are a match to TRBD2. CDR3 coding DNA: TGTGCCAGCAGCTTAGATCCCTTTGCTAGCGGGAGCTCCTACAATGAGCAGTTCTTC. It is translated as CASSLDPFASGSSYNEQFF.